This entry lists 25 T cell receptor beta chains sequenced from one sample in a study of T-cell memory formation after mild COVID-19. TCRdb re-called the 5' RACE reads with MiXCR, one entry per CDR3 protein. Of 350,000 to 450,000 distinct CDR3 sequences listed, around 24% are singletons. What was sequenced was PBMCs or a T cell subset sorted from them (not recorded which). These receptors were obtained from an adult woman who had mild COVID-19 (a few samples of this study predate the infection). Cell type and time point are not known.

The chain employs TRBV6-5 and TRBJ1-1; 7 bases map to TRBD1. The germline CDR1 and CDR2 sequences are MNHEY and SVGAGI. The CDR3 has 13 amino acids. V was clipped by 8 bases and J by 7 bases; unmatched bases: 10. This CDR3 is CASGRQGRGEAFF. CDR3 sequence (DNA): TGTGCCAGCGGTAGACAGGGACGAGGTGAAGCTTTCTTT.

This chain connects TRBV5-6 to TRBJ1-3; D is possibly TRBD1 (5 bases). V lost 4 bases, J lost 3 bases, and 17 bases lay in between. Germline V lookup: CDR1 SGHDT, CDR2 YYEEEE. This CDR3 region has 16 residues. DNA for the CDR3: TGTGCCAGCAGCCTCGGGGGTCGGGGGAGTGGAAACACCATATATTTT. Amino acids: CASSLGGRGSGNTIYF. Full variable domain (remainder filled in from reference TRBV5-6 and TRBJ1-3): DAGVTQSPTHLIKTRGQQVTLRCSPKSGHDTVSWYQQALGQGPQFIFQYYEEEERQRGNFPDRFSGHQFPNYSSELNVNALLLGDSALYLCASSLGGRGSGNTIYFGEGSWLTVV.

The chain joins TRBV15 to TRBJ1-5; D ambiguous. Deletions cut 0 bases from V and 8 bases from J, with 17 bases between. Germline V gene data show CDR1 as LNHNV and CDR2 as YYDKDF (reference sequence). The CDR3 totals 16 residues. The CDR3 nucleotides are TGTGCCACCAGCAGAGATCAGGTGTCAATGGGAGAGCCCCAGCATTTT. It specifies CATSRDQVSMGEPQHF.

This clonotype showed up just a few times. This sequence joins TRBV30 and TRBJ2-1, with TRBD2 matching over 8 bases. Unmatched junction bases numbered 16, after V lost 5 bases and J lost 10 bases. CDR3 length: 15 residues. Germline V gives CDR1 GTSNPN, CDR2 SVGIG (reference sequence). The CDR3 loop reads CAWSKGTRSSGEQFF. In DNA form, the CDR3 reads TGTGCCTGGTCTAAAGGGACTAGGAGTTCGGGCGAGCAGTTCTTC.

This clonotype was detected only a few times. This chain joins TRBV11-1 and TRBJ2-3; 9 nucleotides match TRBD1. V lost 4 bases to trimming and J lost 6 bases; unmatched junction nucleotides: 11. The germline V gene encodes CDR1 SGHAT and CDR2 FQDESV (reference sequence). CDR3 size: 16 residues. The CDR3 nucleotides are TGTGCCAGCAGCTGGCCGGACAGGGGTCAAGGGGATACGCAGTATTTT. This sequence encodes CASSWPDRGQGDTQYF.

The chain carries TRBV21-1 and TRBJ2-5; the DNA was not compared with TRBD2, the D call given in the table. TRBV21-1 is listed as a pseudogene. CDR3 length: 20 residues. The CDR3 coding sequence is TGTGCCAGCAGCCCGCGCTCTTCGTCCGGGACTAGCGCAAACCAAGAGACCCAGTACTTC. As protein: CASSPRSSSGTSANQETQYF.

V and J are TRBV14 and TRBJ1-6, with unresolved D. V shed 0 bases and J shed 14 bases, with 14 bases lying between them. This CDR3 comprises 14 residues. Germline lookup yields CDR1 SGHDN and CDR2 FVKESK. The CDR3 sequence: CASSQDVTVSTLHF. CDR3 nucleotides: TGTGCCAGCAGCCAAGATGTCACAGTTTCCACCCTCCACTTT.

The chain joins TRBV27 to TRBJ1-5; possibly TRBD1 for D (5 bases). This CDR3 region has 13 residues. Trimming removed 8 bases from V and 5 bases from J, with 13 bases in between. The germline V gene has CDR1 MNHEY and CDR2 SMNVEV (reference sequence). The chain's CDR3 is CASRNLGDQPQHF. CDR3 nucleotides: TGTGCCAGCCGCAATTTAGGGGATCAGCCCCAGCATTTT.

In its sample, this clonotype was seen a few times. V usage is TRBV20-1 and J usage is TRBJ1-2, with D maybe TRBD1 (5 bases). CDR1 is DFQATT and CDR2 is SNEGSKA in the germline V gene (reference sequence). The CDR3 is 16 amino acids. V shed 5 bases and J shed 2 bases, with 21 bases lying between them. The CDR3 protein is CSAAPRVGGRNYGYTF. In DNA, the CDR3 is TGCAGTGCTGCCCCCCGGGTCGGGGGGAGGAACTATGGCTACACCTTC.

This chain joins TRBV12-3 or TRBV12-4 and TRBJ2-1; the match to TRBD2 covers 12 bases. Trimming removed 5 bases from V and 3 bases from J; junction bases left unmatched: 17. The CDR3 runs 20 residues. CDR3 nucleotides: TGTGCCAGCAGTGCCCGTACTAGAAGACTAGCGGGAGCCGTCTACAATGAGCAGTTCTTC. It encodes CASSARTRRLAGAVYNEQFF.

The chain recombines TRBV5-4 with TRBJ2-5, with D maybe TRBD2 (6 bases). Germline values: CDR1 SGHNT, CDR2 YYREEE (reference sequence). The CDR3 covers 18 residues. Trimming stripped 4 bases from V and 1 base from J, with 23 bases between. The CDR3 loop is CASSPPGVEPNPQETQYF. The CDR3 DNA follows: TGTGCCAGCAGCCCACCGGGGGTCGAGCCCAACCCCCAAGAGACCCAGTACTTC.

In this sample, this clonotype turned up a few times. V is TRBV7-2 and J is TRBJ2-7; D not resolved. With 5 bases removed from V and 3 bases from J, the gap between germline ends came to 5 bases. CDR3 length equals 11 residues. The V gene's germline CDR1 is SGHTA and CDR2 FQGNSA. The CDR3 DNA reads as TGTGCCAGCAGCCCCTTCTACGAGCAGTACTTC. It translates to CASSPFYEQYF. Looking up the rest from reference TRBV7-2 and TRBJ2-7 gives the full variable domain: GAGVSQSPSNKVTEKGKDVELRCDPISGHTALYWYRQSLGQGLEFLIYFQGNSAPDKSGLPSDRFSAERTGGSVSTLTIQRTQQEDSAVYLCASSPFYEQYFGPGTRLTVT.

The rearrangement uses TRBV7-6 and TRBJ2-5; D may be TRBD1 or TRBD2 (5 bases each). Trimming left V 4 bases short and J 5 bases short, with 8 bases between. Germline V gene sequence: CDR1 SGHVS, CDR2 FNYEAQ. The CDR3 loop spans 12 amino acids. CDR3 sequence: CASSSREETQYF. Here the CDR3 DNA reads TGTGCCAGCAGCTCCAGGGAGGAGACCCAGTACTTC.

This clonotype came up a few times. V gene TRBV7-2 combines with J gene TRBJ2-3; D not resolved. CDR1 and CDR2 (germline): SGHTA, FQGNSA. Trimming took 5 bases from V and 7 from J, leaving 10 bases between them. This CDR3 spans 12 amino acids. The chain's CDR3 is CASSPEWHTQYF. CDR3 sequence (DNA): TGTGCCAGCAGCCCCGAATGGCATACGCAGTATTTT. The full variable domain, completed using reference TRBV7-2 and TRBJ2-3, is GAGVSQSPSNKVTEKGKDVELRCDPISGHTALYWYRQSLGQGLEFLIYFQGNSAPDKSGLPSDRFSAERTGGSVSTLTIQRTQQEDSAVYLCASSPEWHTQYFGPGTRLTVL.

This rearrangement joins TRBV6-5 to TRBJ2-7; a weak D match, TRBD2 (5 bases). Germline V gives CDR1 MNHEY, CDR2 SVGAGI. V lost 5 bases and J lost 5, with 10 bases in between. The CDR3 runs 12 residues. DNA for the CDR3: TGTGCCAGCAGTGAGGGAAACAACGAGCAGTACTTC. Translating gives CASSEGNNEQYF.

The chain joins TRBV7-2 to TRBJ1-2, with D possibly being TRBD1 (6 bases). The CDR3 is 15 amino acids. V lost 1 base, J lost 8 bases, and 17 bases lay in between. In germline, CDR1 is SGHTA, CDR2 FQGNSA. The CDR3 DNA follows: TGTGCCAGCAGCTTAGTAGGGGGTTCGTCTGGAGGCTACACCTTC. This sequence encodes CASSLVGGSSGGYTF.

This clonotype has just a few counts. The chain is built from TRBV19 and TRBJ1-5; no definite D call. The CDR3 sequence is 14 residues long. Germline assignment: CDR1 LNHDA and CDR2 SQIVND (reference sequence). Deletions cut 7 bases from V and 5 bases from J, with 15 bases between. DNA for the CDR3: TGTGCCAGTACTACCGATTCGGTCCATCAGCCCCAGCATTTT. Residues: CASTTDSVHQPQHF.

The J gene is TRBJ2-7, the V gene TRBV6-5, with 9 nucleotides matching TRBD1. Germline V CDR1 and CDR2: MNHEY, SVGAGI. The CDR3 spans 16 residues. The ends lost 6 bases at V and 2 bases at J; junction bases unmatched: 11. This CDR3 is CASSSTGTGLTYEQYF. Written as DNA, the CDR3 is TGTGCCAGCAGCTCAACTGGGACAGGGCTTACCTACGAGCAGTACTTC.

In its sample, this clonotype was seen a few times. V is TRBV2 and J is TRBJ2-5; D possibly corresponds to TRBD2 (6 bases). CDR3 length: 14 residues. Trimming cost V 1 base and J 4 bases, with 10 bases left between them. Germline-derived CDR1 and CDR2 are SNHLY and FYNNEI. CDR3 coding DNA: TGTGCCAGCAGTGAAGGGCTAGCGCGAGAGACCCAGTACTTC. Translating it yields CASSEGLARETQYF.

The chain carries TRBV4-3 and TRBJ2-3; 7 bases map to TRBD1. Germline V gene lookup returns CDR1 LGHNA and CDR2 YSLEER. The CDR3 runs 16 residues. J gave up 8 bases and V 3 bases, and 14 bases lay outside the gene matches. The CDR3 spells CASSQQTGTRRVTQYF. The CDR3 nucleotides are TGCGCCAGCAGCCAGCAGACAGGGACCCGCAGGGTTACGCAGTATTTT.

This sequence joins TRBV20-1 and TRBJ1-5; possibly TRBD1 for D (5 bases). V was cut by 0 bases and J by 4 bases, with 22 bases left in between. Looked up from germline, CDR1 is DFQATT and CDR2 is SNEGSKA (reference sequence). The CDR3 consists of 18 residues. CDR3 loop: CSAREMERGLGLNQPQHF. CDR3 DNA sequence: TGCAGTGCTAGAGAGATGGAGAGGGGTCTGGGATTGAATCAGCCCCAGCATTTT.

This clonotype was counted a few times. The chain joins TRBV12-3 or TRBV12-4 to TRBJ1-5, with D uncertain. Trimming removed 5 bases at V and 3 bases at J, with 11 bases between. There are 14 residues in the CDR3. The CDR3 sequence: CASSPDGTNQPQHF. The CDR3 DNA reads TGTGCCAGCAGTCCCGACGGAACCAATCAGCCCCAGCATTTT.

This clonotype was counted a single time. The J gene is TRBJ2-7, the V gene TRBV7-9, with TRBD2 as a possible D gene (6 bases). V was pared by 4 bases and J by 3 bases, with 13 bases between. Per germline, CDR1 SEHNR and CDR2 FQNEAQ (reference sequence). This CDR3 region has 14 residues. CDR3 nucleotide sequence: TGTGCCAGCAGCTCGACAGCGGGCGACTACGAGCAGTACTTC. Translated, it gives CASSSTAGDYEQYF.

V usage is TRBV6-6 and J usage is TRBJ1-4; D uncertain. V was cut by 6 bases and J by 12 bases, with 20 bases left in between. Germline V gene lookup returns CDR1 MNHNY and CDR2 SVGAGI (reference sequence). The CDR3 extends over 14 amino acids. In nucleotides, the CDR3 is TGTGCCAGCAGGGTCGGCAGAGATAATGATCAACTGTTTTTT. It is translated as CASRVGRDNDQLFF.

The gene calls are TRBV7-2 and TRBJ1-1, with D uncertain. Trimming removed 5 bases from V and 5 bases from J, with 15 bases in between. Germline V gene data show CDR1 as SGHTA and CDR2 as FQGNSA. The CDR3 covers 14 residues. CDR3 DNA sequence: TGTGCCAGCAGCCCCCGTCCCTCGGGGACTGAAGCTTTCTTT. This gives the protein CASSPRPSGTEAFF.